This T cell receptor (beta chain) was identified in a study of T cell responses to AZD1222 COVID-19 vaccine. In the study overall: Second-dose groups at about 4 or about 12 weeks were pooled. Broader study findings: Along spike, vaccine-associated CD4 TCRs were found throughout, with dominance at 160-218 and 743-854. Sampled repertoires all dated from after the peak T cell response.

TCRdb's table, derived via immunoSEQ multiplex PCR, lists solely in-frame clones and lacks some. This sample yields 100,000 to 150,000 clones, of which approximately 89% are seen a single time; under 11% belongs to the top ten. Trimming removed 4 bases from V and 6 bases from J, with 5 bases in between. Germline V gives CDR1 SGDLS, CDR2 YYNGEE. The CDR3 extends over 11 amino acids. For this clone: Antigen specificity is unknown.

The input for sequencing was peripheral blood, taken on day 0 of AZD1222 vaccination. This receptor was identified in an adult in good health. This chain joins TRBV9 and TRBJ2-1; D gene uncertain. The CDR3: CASSPANEQFF. Written as DNA, the CDR3 is TGTGCCAGCAGCCCCGCCAATGAGCAGTTCTTC.